The clone carrying this T cell receptor (beta chain) was recorded at least ten times. Antigen: not known. This specimen belongs to a study of CD8 T cells in ankylosing spondylitis. Study-wide results and limits: Clones tied to disease were said to be significantly enriched in matched ankylosing spondylitis synovial fluid. Characteristic of ankylosing spondylitis blood, it appeared, was a TCR beta motif comprising several highly homologous variants.

Trimming shortened V by 1 base and J by 0 bases, and 9 bases separated the two germline ends. Per the germline V gene, CDR1 is MGHRA and CDR2 is YSYEKL. The CDR3 consists of 15 residues. 5'-RACE, quantitative and with molecular barcodes, yielded the TCR beta libraries. TCRdb reanalysed the 5' RACE reads using MiXCR and keeps one entry per CDR3 protein. The sample holds 180,000 or so distinct CDR3 sequences, approximately 10% seen once. The chain couples TRBV4-1 to TRBJ2-5; D is perhaps TRBD1 or TRBD2 (5 bases each). The material sequenced was blood, either unsorted or a sorted T cell fraction (not recorded which). This TCR came from a male donor with ankylosing spondylitis or in good health (not recorded which). In DNA form, the CDR3 reads TGCGCCAGCAGCCAAGTAGGGGAGTACCAAGAGACCCAGTACTTC. Protein product: CASSQVGEYQETQYF.